Listed below are T cell receptor beta chains from one sample, sequenced in a study of blood T cell repertoires in COVID-19. Measured with immunoSEQ multiplex PCR; TCRdb has only the in-frame clones, and not every one. The sample yields some 290,000 clones, more than 70% seen once. What was sequenced was peripheral blood. These receptors all come from a woman younger than 45 with COVID-19, enrolled during active disease. The CDR3 runs from the conserved cysteine through the conserved F or W. The order of the fields is clone size, V gene, D gene, J gene, CDR3 protein, CDR3 DNA. D genes are given only for firm matches. Only some rows state a clone size, as once, few, many or a class for expanded clones.

.,TRBV11-3,.,TRBJ2-2,CASSPDSDTGELFF,TGTGCCAGCAGCCCGGACAGTGACACCGGGGAGCTGTTTTTT
once,TRBV14,TRBD2,TRBJ2-7,CASSQDLAGGRYF,TGTGCCAGCAGCCAAGATCTTGCGGGAGGGCGGTACTTC
.,TRBV28,TRBD2,TRBJ2-1,CASSLPSGMVDEQFF,TGTGCCAGCAGTTTGCCTAGCGGGATGGTTGATGAGCAGTTCTTC
.,TRBV11-3,TRBD2,TRBJ2-1,CASSPGLERREQFF,TGTGCCAGCAGCCCGGGACTAGAGAGACGCGAGCAGTTCTTC
.,TRBV28,.,TRBJ1-1,CASSLGGTVTEAFF,TGTGCCAGCAGTTTGGGGGGAACAGTCACTGAAGCTTTCTTT
.,TRBV3-1/TRBV3-2,.,TRBJ2-7,CASSQSSHEQYF,TGTGCCAGCAGCCAATCGTCCCACGAGCAGTACTTC
few,TRBV6-6,TRBD1,TRBJ1-5,CASSPLRGGTGDSNQPQHF,TGTGCCAGCAGTCCCCTCAGAGGGGGGACAGGGGATAGCAATCAGCCCCAGCATTTT
.,TRBV27,TRBD1,TRBJ1-1,CASSSAQGCRTEAFF,TGTGCCAGCAGTTCCGCACAGGGGTGTAGGACTGAAGCTTTCTTT
.,TRBV29-1,.,TRBJ1-1,CSALQGYYSEAFF,TGCAGCGCCCTACAGGGATACTATTCTGAAGCTTTCTTT
.,TRBV6-5,TRBD1,TRBJ2-3,CASSLRDSVDTQYF,TGTGCCAGCAGTCTCCGGGACAGTGTCGATACGCAGTATTTT
.,TRBV5-6,.,TRBJ1-1,CASSLGGTTEAFF,TGTGCCAGCAGCTTGGGCGGGACTACTGAAGCTTTCTTT